This T cell receptor beta chain emerged from a study of blood T cell repertoires in COVID-19. Study in general: Acute and convalescent COVID-19 samples came from the United States, Italy and Spain. Nucleic acid was either cDNA or gDNA, and it came from T cells, B-cell-depleted T cells, or PBMCs.

The repertoire was sequenced with immunoSEQ multiplex PCR; TCRdb's copy has only in-frame clones and lacks some. This sample has about 130,000 clones, with roughly four fifths found just once. Trimming shortened V by 1 base and J by 6 bases, and 7 bases separated the two germline ends. CDR1 LNHNV and CDR2 YYDKDF come from the germline V gene (reference sequence). The CDR3 has 13 residues. In terms of age and location, participants ranged from roughly 18 to 95 years and lived in fewer than 30 US areas. Participant reports of clinical history set cohort assignment. The source is a middle-aged man who had recovered from COVID-19. The chain uses TRBV15 and TRBJ1-5; D is undetermined. The specimen was PBMCs or T cells enriched from blood (not recorded which). DNA for the CDR3: TGTGCCACCAGCAGAGGGGGAGGTCAGCCCCAGCATTTT. Translated: CATSRGGGQPQHF.